Shown below are 11 T cell receptor beta chains from a single sample sequenced in a study of CD8 T cells in Susac syndrome. cDNA came from about 0.51 to 1 ug RNA primed by random hexamers. TCRdb re-derived calls from the immunoSEQ multiplex PCR reads in MiXCR, one entry per CDR3 protein. The sample has about 400,000 distinct CDR3 sequences; about 85% are singletons. Sequenced material: CD8+ T cells from PBMCs. The receptors derive from a human donor with multiple sclerosis.

V is TRBV11-2 and J is TRBJ1-1; 8 nucleotides align to TRBD1. Trimming removed 4 bases from V and 0 bases from J; junction bases left unmatched: 13. The CDR3 covers 18 residues. Germline V gene sequence: CDR1 SGHAT, CDR2 FQNNGV. CDR3 region: CASSSTRDRLWLNTEAFF. CDR3 in DNA: TGTGCCAGCAGCTCAACCCGGGACAGGCTTTGGCTGAACACTGAAGCTTTCTTT. Full variable domain (remainder filled in from reference TRBV11-2 and TRBJ1-1): EAGVAQSPRYKIIEKRQSVAFWCNPISGHATLYWYQQILGQGPKLLIQFQNNGVVDDSQLPKDRFSAERLKGVDSTLKIQPAKLEDSAVYLCASSSTRDRLWLNTEAFFGQGTRLTVV.

The gene calls are TRBV11-2 and TRBJ2-7; unclear D gene. The CDR3 sequence is 15 residues long. V was clipped by 1 base and J by 2 bases, with 12 bases between them. Germline lookup yields CDR1 SGHAT and CDR2 FQNNGV. CDR3 DNA sequence: TGTGCCAGCAGCTTAGTTTTTGGCAGCACCTACGAGCAGTACTTC. Translated: CASSLVFGSTYEQYF.

The CDR3 here is CAISGRDIEGDEQFF. CDR3 nucleotide sequence: TGTGCCATCAGTGGTCGTGACATAGAAGGGGATGAGCAGTTCTTC. The rearrangement joins TRBV10-3 to TRBJ2-1; D is possibly TRBD1 (5 bases). The V end lost 4 bases, the J end lost 8 bases, and 18 bases lay between the germline ends. The V gene's germline CDR1 is ENHRY and CDR2 SYGVKD. The CDR3 runs 15 residues.

The chain couples TRBV5-1 to TRBJ1-1; perhaps TRBD1 as D (5 bases). V was cut by 2 bases and J by 0 bases, with 17 bases left in between. This CDR3 region has 17 residues. CDR1 and CDR2 from the germline V gene are SGHRS and YFSETQ. The CDR3 loop reads CASSFKTDSAVNTEAFF. CDR3 sequence (DNA): TGCGCCAGCAGCTTTAAGACAGACTCGGCGGTGAACACTGAAGCTTTCTTT.

The chain has TRBV27 and TRBJ2-3; perhaps TRBD2 as D (6 bases). This CDR3 is 13 amino acids long. The ends were cut back, 10 bases at V and 3 bases at J, with 14 bases in the middle. Germline lookup yields CDR1 MNHEY and CDR2 SMNVEV (reference sequence). CDR3 in amino acids: CAISRSGTDTQYF. The CDR3 region has the DNA TGTGCCATTAGCCGTAGCGGAACAGATACGCAGTATTTT.

This rearrangement joins TRBV5-1 to TRBJ1-1, with D possibly TRBD1 on 6 matching bases. Germline V gene data show CDR1 as SGHRS and CDR2 as YFSETQ. The CDR3 spans 13 residues. V gave up 4 bases and J gave up 6 bases, with 13 bases separating them. CDR3 in DNA: TGCGCCAGCAGCACCCCTCCAGGGGCTGAAGCTTTCTTT. Protein: CASSTPPGAEAFF.

The chain is built from TRBV15 and TRBJ2-7, with 8 bases aligning to TRBD1. Germline assignment: CDR1 LNHNV and CDR2 YYDKDF (reference sequence). V lost 1 base to trimming and J lost 3 bases; unmatched junction nucleotides: 11. The CDR3 is made up of 17 amino acids. As DNA, the CDR3 is TGTGCCACCAGCAGAGCCCGATTGGACAGGGTAGTCTACGAGCAGTACTTC. This codes for CATSRARLDRVVYEQYF. Filled out from reference TRBV15 and TRBJ2-7, the complete variable domain reads DAMVIQNPRYQVTQFGKPVTLSCSQTLNHNVMYWYQQKSSQAPKLLFHYYDKDFNNEADTPDNFQSRRPNTSFCFLDIRSPGLGDTAMYLCATSRARLDRVVYEQYFGPGTRLTVT.

This clonotype appeared once. The chain recombines TRBV3-1 with TRBJ2-5; D unresolved. V lost 5 bases to trimming and J lost 7 bases, with 8 bases between them. The germline CDR1 and CDR2 sequences are LGHDT and YNNKEL (reference sequence). The CDR3 has 11 residues. The CDR3 DNA is TGTGCCAGCAGCGAAATCGGGACCCAGTACTTC. It translates to CASSEIGTQYF.

This rearrangement joins TRBV20-1 to TRBJ2-7; the D gene is possibly TRBD1 (6 bases). The germline V gene has CDR1 DFQATT and CDR2 SNEGSKA (reference sequence). V was pared by 6 bases and J by 5 bases, with 29 bases between. The CDR3 contains 17 residues. Written as DNA, the CDR3 is TGCAGTGCAGAGCCGGTAACCAGCGACAGGAACACCGACGAGCAGTACTTC. Amino acids: CSAEPVTSDRNTDEQYF.

The genes are TRBV10-3 and TRBJ1-1, with 10 nucleotides matching TRBD1. This CDR3 is 15 amino acids long. Germline loops: CDR1 ENHRY, CDR2 SYGVKD. V gave up 6 bases and J gave up 7 bases; unmatched junction bases: 11. The CDR3 region is CAIREGTGDFNEAFF. CDR3 nucleotide sequence: TGTGCCATCAGAGAAGGGACAGGGGATTTTAATGAAGCTTTCTTT.

V is TRBV28 and J is TRBJ2-1; 10 bases align to TRBD2. V was pared by 5 bases and J by 4 bases, with 11 bases of the junction left unmatched. The CDR3 is 17 residues long. Per the germline V gene, CDR1 is MDHEN and CDR2 is SYDVKM. CDR3 nucleotides: TGTGCCAGCAGTCTCAGGGGCCTAGCGGGAGCGTACAATGAGCAGTTCTTC. It is translated as CASSLRGLAGAYNEQFF.